The 21 T cell receptor beta chains below come from one sample, sequenced in a study of blood T cell repertoires in COVID-19. Assay: immunoSEQ multiplex PCR; the TCRdb copy retains only in-frame clones and omits some. The sample comprises approximately 200,000 clones, 85% of which are singletons, and approximately 18% rests with the top ten. Source material: PBMCs or T cells enriched from blood (not recorded which). These receptors were taken from a man between 40 and 49 years old who had recovered from COVID-19.

This chain connects TRBV7-8 to TRBJ1-5, with D possibly being TRBD1 (5 bases). Germline CDR1 is SGHVS and CDR2 is FQNEAQ. V shed 1 base and J shed 4 bases, with 17 bases lying between them. CDR3 size: 17 residues. CDR3: CASSLVGGLIRNQPQHF. CDR3 nucleotides: TGTGCCAGCAGCTTAGTGGGGGGATTGATCCGTAATCAGCCCCAGCATTTT. Full variable domain (missing parts from reference TRBV7-8 and TRBJ1-5): GAGVSQSPRYKVAKRGQDVALRCDPISGHVSLFWYQQALGQGPEFLTYFQNEAQLDKSGLPSDRFFAERPEGSVSTLKIQRTQQEDSAVYLCASSLVGGLIRNQPQHFGDGTRLSIL.

V is TRBV2 and J is TRBJ2-1, with 7 bases identical to TRBD2. This CDR3 contains 16 residues. The trim removed 2 bases at V and 1 base at J, leaving 5 bases unmatched. Germline CDR1 reads SNHLY; CDR2 reads FYNNEI. The DNA for the CDR3 is TGTGCCAGCAGTGAAACGCGCGGGAGTTCCTACAATGAGCAGTTCTTC. Its translation is CASSETRGSSYNEQFF.

This chain uses TRBV5-1 with TRBJ2-2; TRBD2 agrees at 10 bases. Germline CDR1 is SGHRS and CDR2 is YFSETQ. V lost 4 bases and J lost 0; bases outside the gene matches: 6. The CDR3 is 17 residues long. The DNA of the CDR3 is TGCGCCAGCAGCGGATGGACTAGCGGAGCGAACACCGGGGAGCTGTTTTTT. Protein sequence: CASSGWTSGANTGELFF.

The chain couples TRBV5-8 to TRBJ2-7; weak D call: TRBD2 (5 bases). CDR1 is SGHTS, CDR2 YDEGEE, per germline. V dropped 1 base and J dropped 3 bases, with 14 bases sitting between them. The CDR3 loop spans 15 amino acids. CDR3 amino acids: CASSLLRVLFYEQYF. The CDR3 DNA is TGTGCCAGCAGCTTGTTGCGGGTTCTCTTCTACGAGCAGTACTTC.

This chain uses TRBV4-1 with TRBJ1-1; 12 nucleotides align to TRBD1. CDR1 MGHRA and CDR2 YSYEKL come from the germline V gene. V lost 3 bases, J lost 1 base, and 3 bases stayed unmatched. The CDR3 totals 16 residues. The DNA of the CDR3 is TGCGCCAGCAGCCAGCTGGGACAGGGGGCGAACACTGAAGCTTTCTTT. Its protein product is CASSQLGQGANTEAFF.

The CDR3, as DNA: TGTGCCAGCAGCTTGGACAGGAGAAACTATGGCTACACCTTC. Its translation: CASSLDRRNYGYTF. The gene calls are TRBV5-8 and TRBJ1-2, with TRBD1 as a possible D gene (5 bases). Germline CDR1 reads SGHTS; CDR2 reads YDEGEE. V dropped 0 bases and J dropped 2 bases, with 8 bases sitting between them. The CDR3 runs to 14 residues.

The rearrangement uses TRBV28 and TRBJ1-2; TRBD1 matches 7 bases. J was trimmed by 3 bases and V by 4 bases; bases with no gene match: 8. Germline V gives CDR1 MDHEN, CDR2 SYDVKM. The CDR3 is made up of 15 amino acids. DNA of the CDR3: TGTGCCAGCAGTTCTCCGGGACAGAGTGACTATGGCTACACCTTC. It yields the protein CASSSPGQSDYGYTF.

The gene calls are TRBV27 and TRBJ2-1; 8 bases are shared with TRBD1. The CDR3 is 12 amino acids. Unmatched junction bases numbered 4, after V lost 6 bases and J lost 9 bases. Looked up from germline, CDR1 is MNHEY and CDR2 is SMNVEV (reference sequence). CDR3 loop: CASRQGASEQFF. The CDR3, as DNA: TGTGCCAGCAGGCAGGGGGCCAGTGAGCAGTTCTTC.

The rearrangement uses TRBV7-9 and TRBJ1-1; TRBD1 matches at 10 bases. Germline V gene sequence: CDR1 SEHNR, CDR2 FQNEAQ (reference sequence). V dropped 4 bases and J dropped 6; count of bases not matched to a gene: 5. CDR3 size: 14 residues. CDR3 DNA sequence: TGTGCCAGCAGCTCCCGGGACAGGGGTCCTGAAGCTTTCTTT. Its protein is CASSSRDRGPEAFF.

The chain carries TRBV18 and TRBJ2-1; 8 bases align to TRBD2. The V segment lost 3 bases and the J segment 7 bases; nucleotides outside the gene matches: 5. Germline-derived CDR1 and CDR2 are KGHSH and LQKENI. The CDR3 covers 14 residues. The CDR3 region has the DNA TGTGCCAGCTCACCCTCAAGCGGGAGTAATGAGCAGTTCTTC. This codes for CASSPSSGSNEQFF.

This clone was detected once. The V and J genes are TRBV4-3 and TRBJ2-3; maybe TRBD2 (7 bases). The ends were cut back, 2 bases at V and 8 bases at J, with 14 bases in the middle. The germline V gene has CDR1 LGHNA and CDR2 YSLEER. The CDR3 loop spans 14 amino acids. The CDR3 DNA reads as TGCGCCAGCAGCCAATCCCTAGGGGGGGGTACGCAGTATTTT. Its translation: CASSQSLGGGTQYF.

The V gene is TRBV6-5, the J gene TRBJ1-1; D perhaps matches TRBD1 (6 bases). V dropped 1 base and J dropped 7 bases, with 19 bases sitting between them. Germline lookup yields CDR1 MNHEY and CDR2 SVGAGI. This CDR3 is 16 amino acids long. CDR3 sequence (DNA): TGTGCCAGCAGTTACTTCATATTAAACGCGGACAGTGAAGCTTTCTTT. This sequence encodes CASSYFILNADSEAFF.

The chain employs TRBV19 and TRBJ2-6, with unresolved D. Trimming took 3 bases from V and 0 from J, leaving 6 bases between them. This CDR3 has 15 amino acids. Germline values: CDR1 LNHDA, CDR2 SQIVND (reference sequence). CDR3 sequence reads: CASSMRNSGANVLTF. DNA of the CDR3: TGTGCCAGTAGTATGAGGAACTCTGGGGCCAACGTCCTGACTTTC. Combining the CDR3 with reference TRBV19 and TRBJ2-6 gives the whole variable domain DGGITQSPKYLFRKEGQNVTLSCEQNLNHDAMYWYRQDPGQGLRLIYYSQIVNDFQKGDIAEGYSVSREKKESFPLTVTSAQKNPTAFYLCASSMRNSGANVLTFGAGSRLTVL.

This chain uses TRBV5-6 with TRBJ1-2, with no clear D. Germline loops: CDR1 SGHDT, CDR2 YYEEEE. The germline V and J ends were trimmed by 0 bases and 6 bases, with 6 bases remaining between them. The CDR3 is 12 residues long. CDR3 DNA sequence: TGTGCCAGCAGCTTGGCCCGCGATGGCTACACCTTC. It yields the protein CASSLARDGYTF.

The chain joins TRBV6-5 to TRBJ1-1; unclear D gene. Trimming removed 6 bases from V and 2 bases from J, with 16 bases in between. Per germline, CDR1 MNHEY and CDR2 SVGAGI. This CDR3 spans 15 amino acids. The CDR3 coding sequence is TGTGCCAGCAGGCCGTTACACATTACAAACACTGAAGCTTTCTTT. It codes for CASRPLHITNTEAFF.

The genes are TRBV13 and TRBJ1-3; D uncertain. V was shortened by 2 bases and J by 6 bases, with 2 bases between the two germline ends. Germline CDR1 is PRHDT and CDR2 is FYEKMQ (reference sequence). The CDR3 covers 11 residues. CDR3 loop: CASSLLNTIYF. The CDR3 coding sequence is TGTGCCAGCAGCTTACTAAACACCATATATTTT.

This clone was picked up a small number of times. V and J are TRBV9 and TRBJ2-7; D may be TRBD1 (6 bases). Germline loops: CDR1 SGDLS, CDR2 YYNGEE. V lost 0 bases, J lost 2 bases, and 12 bases lay in between. The CDR3 consists of 15 residues. CDR3 DNA sequence: TGTGCCAGCAGCGTAGGTCAGGGGAGAACCTACGAGCAGTACTTC. It is translated as CASSVGQGRTYEQYF.

The CDR3 sequence: CASSRLAGRTTDEQFF. CDR3 DNA sequence: TGTGCCAGTAGCCGACTAGCGGGGAGGACCACGGATGAGCAGTTCTTC. The chain joins TRBV19 to TRBJ2-1; TRBD2 aligns across 11 bases. CDR3 size: 16 residues. Germline loops: CDR1 LNHDA, CDR2 SQIVND (reference sequence). Trimming took 6 bases from V and 8 from J; bases not matched to a gene: 12.

This chain's CDR3 is CASSGGQGTTPMYGPNTGELFF. CDR3 DNA: TGTGCCAGCAGTGGCGGACAGGGTACAACCCCTATGTACGGTCCGAACACCGGGGAGCTGTTTTTT. The chain joins TRBV28 to TRBJ2-2; the match to TRBD1 covers 8 bases. The CDR3 extends over 22 amino acids. V was pared by 5 bases and J by 0 bases, with 23 bases of the junction left unmatched. Germline V CDR1 and CDR2: MDHEN, SYDVKM. The full variable domain, its missing parts supplied by reference TRBV28 and TRBJ2-2, is DVKVTQSSRYLVKRTGEKVFLECVQDMDHENMFWYRQDPGLGLRLIYFSYDVKMKEKGDIPEGYSVSREKKERFSLILESASTNQTSMYLCASSGGQGTTPMYGPNTGELFFGEGSRLTVL.

The gene calls are TRBV5-1 and TRBJ2-1; 10 bases match TRBD2. The CDR3 extends over 16 amino acids. Trimming cost V 4 bases and J 7 bases; bases outside gene matches: 11. Per the germline V gene, CDR1 is SGHRS and CDR2 is YFSETQ. The CDR3 is CASSRHLAGDGNEQFF. The CDR3 DNA is TGCGCCAGCAGCCGCCATCTAGCGGGAGATGGGAATGAGCAGTTCTTC.

This clone was seen only a few times. The chain couples TRBV5-4 to TRBJ2-1; 7 nucleotides line up with TRBD2. The germline V gene has CDR1 SGHNT and CDR2 YYREEE (reference sequence). This CDR3 spans 16 amino acids. Losses at the gene ends were 4 bases for V and 2 bases for J; bases not matched to a gene: 9. CDR3 in amino acids: CASSLLGLDPYNEQFF. The CDR3 bases are TGTGCCAGCAGCCTCCTAGGACTAGACCCCTACAATGAGCAGTTCTTC. The entire variable domain, with the rest obtained from reference TRBV5-4 and TRBJ2-1, is as follows: ETGVTQSPTHLIKTRGQQVTLRCSSQSGHNTVSWYQQALGQGPQFIFQYYREEENGRGNFPPRFSGLQFPNYSSELNVNALELDDSALYLCASSLLGLDPYNEQFFGPGTRLTVL.